These 3 T cell receptor beta chains share one sample of origin, sequenced in a study of T-cell reconstitution after alpha-beta-depleted transplantation in children. This sample's TCRbeta library carried unique molecular identifier barcodes. TCRdb reprocessed the PCR reads with MiXCR, giving one entry per CDR3 protein. Found here are approximately 150,000 distinct CDR3 sequences, about 8.8% of them singletons; the top ten hold over 15%. Sample: PBMCs, mostly from graft donor cells, taken 180 days after TCRalphabeta/CD19-depleted stem cell transplant. Receptor source: a female patient aged 2-10 years who had a stem cell transplant for congenital amegakaryocytic thrombocytopenia, so the T cells may come from the graft donor.

This clonotype was seen ten or more times. V usage is TRBV11-2 and J usage is TRBJ2-5, with TRBD1 as a possible D gene (10 bases). V dropped 4 bases and J dropped 5 bases, with 20 bases sitting between them. CDR1 is SGHAT, CDR2 FQNNGV, per germline. The CDR3 is made up of 16 amino acids. CDR3 DNA sequence: TGTGCCAGCAGCTCAAATAGCGGGGGACAGGGGGAGACCCAGTACTTC. Amino acid sequence: CASSSNSGGQGETQYF.

This clonotype was counted ten times or more. The rearrangement links TRBV20-1 to TRBJ1-2, with a weak D call TRBD1 (5 bases). V was cut by 0 bases and J by 4 bases, with 12 bases left in between. The CDR3 has 14 amino acids. Germline CDR1 is DFQATT and CDR2 is SNEGSKA (reference sequence). Here the CDR3 reads CSARDGGKSYGYTF. The CDR3 coding sequence is TGCAGTGCTAGAGATGGGGGTAAAAGCTATGGCTACACCTTC.

In this sample, this clonotype turned up many times. V and J are TRBV20-1 and TRBJ2-5; 10 bases fit TRBD2. With V trimmed by 3 bases and J by 2 bases, 9 bases remained unmatched. The CDR3 length is 16 residues. CDR1 is DFQATT, CDR2 SNEGSKA, per germline (reference sequence). The DNA for the CDR3 is TGCAGTGCTAGCCCTACCGGACTAGCGGATCAAGAGACCCAGTACTTC. As protein: CSASPTGLADQETQYF.